What follows are 29 T cell receptor beta chains derived from one specimen sequenced in a study of cytomegalovirus exposure and HLA in healthy donors. Clones were sequenced by immunoSEQ multiplex PCR, and TCRdb holds only the in-frame ones, with some missing. The sample has 40,000 to 60,000 clones; approximately 93% are singletons. Sequenced sample: PBMCs. These receptors all stem from a young woman in good health and CMV-seropositive.

This chain uses TRBV5-1 with TRBJ2-1; TRBD2 aligns across 12 bases. V was clipped by 6 bases and J by 12 bases; unmatched bases: 13. CDR1 and CDR2 from the germline V gene are SGHRS and YFSETQ. The CDR3 covers 15 residues. The CDR3: CASTDLTSGRKTQFF. The CDR3 DNA is TGCGCCAGCACCGATCTAACTAGCGGGAGGAAGACGCAGTTCTTC.

The chain employs TRBV30 and TRBJ2-5; 9 positions agree with TRBD1. J gave up 4 bases and V 5 bases, and 11 bases lay outside the gene matches. Germline-derived CDR1 and CDR2 are GTSNPN and SVGIG (reference sequence). CDR3 size: 15 residues. The CDR3 DNA reads as TGTGCCTGGGGAGGAACAGGGGGCTCAGGAGAGACCCAGTACTTC. Translating gives CAWGGTGGSGETQYF.

The J gene is TRBJ1-1, the V gene TRBV7-9; no clear D. Germline V gene lookup returns CDR1 SEHNR and CDR2 FQNEAQ (reference sequence). This CDR3 comprises 12 residues. V was clipped by 6 bases and J by 4 bases, with 9 bases between them. Written as DNA, the CDR3 is TGTGCCAGCAGTTTCGGGATCACTGAAGCTTTCTTT. Translation: CASSFGITEAFF.

The J gene is TRBJ2-1, the V gene TRBV7-2, with 16 bases identical to TRBD2. V lost 4 bases and J lost 7; bases outside the gene matches: 1. Germline CDR1 is SGHTA and CDR2 is FQGNSA. This CDR3 region has 15 residues. The CDR3 region is CASSSGLAGGNEQFF. As DNA, the CDR3 is TGTGCCAGCAGCTCGGGACTAGCGGGAGGGAATGAGCAGTTCTTC.

V and J are TRBV29-1 and TRBJ2-1, with 13 bases identical to TRBD2. Germline V gene data show CDR1 as SQVTM and CDR2 as ANQGSEA. The V segment lost 1 base and the J segment 8 bases; nucleotides outside the gene matches: 8. The CDR3 covers 16 residues. CDR3: CSVEVGTSGIEDEQFF. The CDR3 nucleotides read TGCAGCGTTGAAGTAGGGACTAGCGGGATAGAGGATGAGCAGTTCTTC.

The rearrangement joins TRBV7-6 to TRBJ1-4; D is unresolved. Germline V CDR1 and CDR2: SGHVS, FNYEAQ. Trimming shortened V by 4 bases and J by 8 bases, and 14 bases separated the two germline ends. The CDR3 consists of 14 residues. The CDR3: CASSSIGRGEKLFF. The DNA of the CDR3 is TGTGCCAGCAGCTCGATCGGAAGAGGAGAAAAACTGTTTTTT.

This chain connects TRBV27 to TRBJ2-7; 10 bases are shared with TRBD2. The CDR3 sequence is 17 residues long. The germline V gene encodes CDR1 MNHEY and CDR2 SMNVEV (reference sequence). V shed 0 bases and J 3 bases; nucleotides not matched to a gene: 8. In DNA form, the CDR3 reads TGTGCCAGCAGTTTATCTCCCGGGACTAGCGTAAGCTACGAGCAGTACTTC. It specifies CASSLSPGTSVSYEQYF.

This clone was recorded once. The chain carries TRBV6-4 and TRBJ2-7, with 9 bases that match TRBD2. This CDR3 is built from 15 residues. Germline V gene lookup returns CDR1 MRHNA and CDR2 SNTAGT. Trimming removed 3 bases from V and 2 bases from J; junction bases left unmatched: 5. CDR3 DNA: TGTGCCAGCAGTGAAGGGTCTAGCGGGGCCTACGAGCAGTACTTC. Translated: CASSEGSSGAYEQYF.

The CDR3 here is CASSRTSGGYEQYF. The CDR3 DNA reads TGTGCCAGTAGTAGGACTAGCGGTGGATACGAGCAGTACTTC. The chain carries TRBV19 and TRBJ2-7; 10 bases map to TRBD2. J lost 4 bases, V lost 4 bases, and 4 bases had no gene match. Germline V lookup: CDR1 LNHDA, CDR2 SQIVND (reference sequence). CDR3 length equals 14 residues.

The CDR3 nucleotides are TGTGCCAGCAGCTCGTACCCGGGACAGGGGAGGGTTCCCACAGATACGCAGTATTTT. This codes for CASSSYPGQGRVPTDTQYF. This rearrangement joins TRBV7-9 to TRBJ2-3; 10 bases match TRBD1. This CDR3 spans 19 amino acids. V gave up 4 bases and J gave up 2 bases; unmatched junction bases: 15. Germline values: CDR1 SEHNR, CDR2 FQNEAQ (reference sequence).

The chain has TRBV18 and TRBJ1-5; D is uncertain. Trimming removed 3 bases at V and 4 bases at J, with 7 bases between. CDR1 is KGHSH, CDR2 LQKENI, per germline. The CDR3 has 13 residues. CDR3: CASSPLANQPQHF. CDR3 DNA sequence: TGTGCCAGCTCACCTTTGGCTAATCAGCCCCAGCATTTT. Full variable domain (missing parts from reference TRBV18 and TRBJ1-5): NAGVMQNPRHLVRRRGQEARLRCSPMKGHSHVYWYRQLPEEGLKFMVYLQKENIIDESGMPKERFSAEFPKEGPSILRIQQVVRGDSAAYFCASSPLANQPQHFGDGTRLSIL.

The chain uses TRBV28 and TRBJ2-2; tentatively, D is TRBD2 (5 bases). The germline V and J ends were trimmed by 2 bases and 6 bases, with 7 bases remaining between them. This CDR3 is 13 amino acids long. Germline V gene sequence: CDR1 MDHEN, CDR2 SYDVKM. The CDR3 region has the DNA TGTGCCAGCAGTTTAAGCGGTGCCGGGGAGCTGTTTTTT. It encodes CASSLSGAGELFF.

V gene TRBV9 combines with J gene TRBJ2-1; 12 bases are shared with TRBD2. The trim removed 1 base at V and 5 bases at J, leaving 7 bases unmatched. The CDR3 sequence is 17 residues long. Germline V gives CDR1 SGDLS, CDR2 YYNGEE. CDR3 protein: CASSVPPLAGGNNEQFF. The DNA for the CDR3 is TGTGCCAGCAGCGTACCCCCACTAGCGGGAGGTAACAATGAGCAGTTCTTC.

This clone was detected only once. CDR3 residues: CASSSGQVTGELFF. Here the CDR3 DNA reads TGTGCCAGCAGCTCCGGACAGGTCACCGGGGAGCTGTTTTTT. V usage is TRBV6-5 and J usage is TRBJ2-2; 7 bases align to TRBD1. Germline CDR1 MNHEY, CDR2 SVGAGI. After removal of 6 bases from V and 4 bases from J, the junction contained 5 bases not matched to a gene. The CDR3 consists of 14 residues.

The rearrangement links TRBV18 to TRBJ1-1; 9 nucleotides line up with TRBD1. V lost 6 bases to trimming and J lost 2 bases; unmatched junction nucleotides: 4. This CDR3 comprises 14 residues. Germline values: CDR1 KGHSH, CDR2 LQKENI. CDR3 sequence reads: CASSGDRANTEAFF. CDR3 coding DNA: TGTGCCAGCTCTGGGGACAGGGCAAACACTGAAGCTTTCTTT. The full variable domain, in which reference TRBV18 and TRBJ1-1 provide the parts outside the CDR3, is NAGVMQNPRHLVRRRGQEARLRCSPMKGHSHVYWYRQLPEEGLKFMVYLQKENIIDESGMPKERFSAEFPKEGPSILRIQQVVRGDSAAYFCASSGDRANTEAFFGQGTRLTVV.

The chain carries TRBV5-6 and TRBJ2-7; possible D gene TRBD2, 5 bases. V lost 3 bases, J lost 5 bases, and 12 bases lay in between. CDR1 and CDR2 (germline): SGHDT, YYEEEE. The length of the CDR3 is 13 residues. Written as DNA, the CDR3 is TGTGCCAGCAGCTGGCGGGCGGCCGACGAGCAGTACTTC. It is translated as CASSWRAADEQYF.

V is TRBV6-4 and J is TRBJ2-3, with 13 bases identical to TRBD2. CDR3 length equals 15 residues. Germline assignment: CDR1 MRHNA and CDR2 SNTAGT. J gave up 5 bases and V 5 bases, and 4 bases lay outside the gene matches. CDR3 sequence reads: CASSKGLAGVDTQYF. The CDR3 bases are TGTGCCAGCAGTAAAGGACTAGCGGGAGTAGATACGCAGTATTTT.

The chain uses TRBV6-4 and TRBJ1-1; no clear D gene. Germline V gene lookup returns CDR1 MRHNA and CDR2 SNTAGT. V was cut by 6 bases and J by 10 bases, with 24 bases left in between. There are 15 residues in the CDR3. CDR3 coding DNA: TGTGCCAGCAGCGAAAAAGGGTCCGAAGGAGGAGGAGCTTTCTTT. Translated: CASSEKGSEGGGAFF.

The V call is TRBV13, the J call TRBJ2-7; TRBD2 might be the D (5 bases). The V end lost 5 bases, the J end lost 7 bases, and 12 bases lay between the germline ends. CDR1 and CDR2 (germline): PRHDT, FYEKMQ (reference sequence). The CDR3 has 12 residues. The CDR3 reads CASSPSRREQYF. In nucleotides, the CDR3 is TGTGCCAGCAGCCCTTCCCGGAGGGAGCAGTACTTC.

The CDR3 loop is CASSPATDSGSQTQYF. Written as DNA, the CDR3 is TGTGCCAGCAGTCCCGCGACTGATAGCGGGAGTCAGACCCAGTACTTC. The chain is built from TRBV28 and TRBJ2-5; 9 bases fit TRBD2. CDR1 is MDHEN, CDR2 SYDVKM, per germline. This CDR3 contains 16 residues. V gave up 5 bases and J gave up 6 bases; unmatched junction bases: 13.

This chain connects TRBV4-1 to TRBJ2-4; D unresolved. The germline gives CDR1 MGHRA, CDR2 YSYEKL. This CDR3 comprises 14 residues. The V gene lost 1 base and the J gene lost 8 bases, with 12 bases spanning the gap. CDR3 region: CASSQGFKADIQYF. CDR3 DNA sequence: TGCGCCAGCAGCCAAGGATTCAAGGCGGACATTCAGTACTTC.

The chain is built from TRBV30 and TRBJ2-7; D gene unclear. V was clipped by 0 bases and J by 5 bases, with 17 bases between them. CDR1 is GTSNPN, CDR2 SVGIG, per germline (reference sequence). The length of the CDR3 is 15 residues. CDR3 loop: CAWSVLSGRFHEQYF. In DNA form, the CDR3 reads TGTGCCTGGAGTGTGTTATCCGGCAGGTTCCACGAGCAGTACTTC.

The V call is TRBV5-4, the J call TRBJ1-1; unclear D gene. The CDR3 contains 16 residues. CDR1 is SGHNT and CDR2 is YYREEE in the germline V gene (reference sequence). The V and J ends lost 1 base and 5 bases respectively, with 18 bases between them. Here the CDR3 DNA reads TGTGCCAGCAGCTTGCCGGTTAGCGGGGAGAGGACTGAAGCTTTCTTT. Its protein product is CASSLPVSGERTEAFF.

This clone has a handful of counts. The chain is built from TRBV4-3 and TRBJ2-7, with 11 positions matching TRBD2. V trimming: 3 bases; J trimming: 3 bases; junction bases outside the gene matches: 4. The CDR3 totals 15 residues. The germline V gene has CDR1 LGHNA and CDR2 YSLEER. DNA for the CDR3: TGCGCCAGCAGCCAGGCCGGGACTAGCGGCTACGAGCAGTACTTC. Translation: CASSQAGTSGYEQYF.

The chain couples TRBV19 to TRBJ2-7; D unresolved. The CDR3 is 13 amino acids. Per the germline V gene, CDR1 is LNHDA and CDR2 is SQIVND (reference sequence). V dropped 1 base and J dropped 1 base, with 5 bases sitting between them. CDR3 loop: CASSIGRSYEQYF. CDR3 sequence (DNA): TGTGCCAGTAGTATAGGCAGGTCCTACGAGCAGTACTTC. Variable domain in full (rest from reference TRBV19 and TRBJ2-7): DGGITQSPKYLFRKEGQNVTLSCEQNLNHDAMYWYRQDPGQGLRLIYYSQIVNDFQKGDIAEGYSVSREKKESFPLTVTSAQKNPTAFYLCASSIGRSYEQYFGPGTRLTVT.

This chain links TRBV4-1 with TRBJ2-1; the match to TRBD2 covers 8 bases. Trimming cost V 1 base and J 7 bases; bases outside gene matches: 6. CDR1 and CDR2 from the germline V gene are MGHRA and YSYEKL. The CDR3 is 15 amino acids. The CDR3 is CASSQAGGPGNEQFF. The CDR3 region has the DNA TGCGCCAGCAGCCAAGCGGGAGGGCCCGGGAATGAGCAGTTCTTC.

This clone was seen once. V gene TRBV7-2 combines with J gene TRBJ1-1, with a possible D match to TRBD1 (5 bases). Trimming shortened V by 1 base and J by 4 bases, and 13 bases separated the two germline ends. Germline V lookup: CDR1 SGHTA, CDR2 FQGNSA. The CDR3 spans 15 residues. CDR3 nucleotide sequence: TGTGCCAGCAGCTTAGGTTCAGGGAGGGGCACTGAAGCTTTCTTT. Protein: CASSLGSGRGTEAFF.

This chain joins TRBV19 and TRBJ1-2; 7 nucleotides align to TRBD1. Germline V gene data show CDR1 as LNHDA and CDR2 as SQIVND (reference sequence). CDR3 length: 15 residues. V shed 4 bases, J shed 2 bases, and the junction held 7 bases outside the gene matches. In DNA form, the CDR3 reads TGTGCCAGTAGTAGCCACAGGGGAGTCAACTATGGCTACACCTTC. Translation gives CASSSHRGVNYGYTF. The full variable domain, with the rest looked up from reference TRBV19 and TRBJ1-2, is DGGITQSPKYLFRKEGQNVTLSCEQNLNHDAMYWYRQDPGQGLRLIYYSQIVNDFQKGDIAEGYSVSREKKESFPLTVTSAQKNPTAFYLCASSSHRGVNYGYTFGSGTRLTVV.

The chain uses TRBV6-4 and TRBJ2-2, with 11 positions matching TRBD2. The trim removed 6 bases at V and 7 bases at J, leaving 4 bases unmatched. The CDR3 runs to 14 residues. CDR1 is MRHNA, CDR2 SNTAGT, per germline. CDR3 residues: CASRLAGDHGELFF. CDR3 nucleotides: TGTGCCAGCAGACTAGCGGGAGATCACGGGGAGCTGTTTTTT.